This T cell receptor (beta chain) appears in the sequencing data of a study of long-term antiretroviral therapy in people with HIV (dated by TCRdb to 2022 to 2024). Regarding the study in general: The earliest samples were collected about a decade before the 2015 WHO recommendation for immediate ART, when ART was typically delayed until CD4 counts fell. A retrospective serial study tested whether changes in peripheral blood TRB repertoire composition and diversity were associated with ART initiation and durable HIV suppression. The cohort contributed over 150 cryopreserved PBMC samples from about 33 adults with confirmed HIV infection, collected serially over a mean of approximately 6 years (range 1-12). About 40% of the roughly 30 participants with HIV were female. No cross-contamination during QIAcube processing was seen in test extractions of a monoclonal T-cell line run alongside roughly 35 polyclonal samples.

The immunoSEQ hsTCRB v3.0 assay was used at survey level resolution for TRB variable region sequencing. TRB sequencing targeted a depth of 40,000-50,000 T-cell genomes per sample. An Illumina MiSeq with a v3 150-cycle kit was used to sequence the pooled TRB libraries. Under the source paper's analysis protocol: Repertoire analysis was run in R within a reproducible Nextflow workflow that covered QC, data transformation and analysis. LymphoSeq2, an R package for AIRR-Seq data exploration, was used to implement custom analyses. A few samples that yielded fewer than 5000 total TRB sequences were excluded, so that approximately 170 HIV repertoires were analyzed. Among the 200 or so HIV repertoires that were kept, roughly 58 were collected before ART initiation and 120 to 140 were collected after ART initiation. Repertoires were downsampled to 5000 TRB nucleotide sequences, and summary statistics were averaged over 100 downsampling iterations. The analysis kept only TRB sequences whose CDR3 regions were at least seven amino acids long. Two measures captured diversity: a Shannon entropy-derived clonality score and the Gini coefficient. In the repertoire networks, any two of the top 5000 CDR3 amino acid sequences were connected whenever the two sequences differed by an edit distance of one. For TRB CDR3 amino acid sequences, antigen specificity groups and MHC restriction were predicted with GLIPH2. To flag known CMV, EBV, HIV or tissue antigen associations, CDR3 amino acid sequences were matched against VDJdb and McPAS-TCR. Pre-ART, post-ART and control groups were compared with Wilcoxon signed-rank tests and Holm-Bonferroni correction. TCRdb limited this immuneACCESS table to in-frame rearrangements with V and J called. A share of clones is missing; checked studies link under half to unresolved V genes, and the rest is unexplained. Clonal size and the V and J genes are those of that table, whereas D and trimming came from the DNA. The sample table holds around 40,000 clones, of which about 86% were seen once. The ten top clones hold about 4.2% of the sample.

What the authors observed across the whole study: The samples were dated from about 2003 to 2018, and the ART regimens that were used may be less effective than current ART regimens. Inferences about post-ART repertoire changes are limited because no data were available on ART adherence, viral resistance or therapy changes. Starting ART was linked to a significant rise in TRB diversity, yet even after long-term ART the diversity remained significantly lower than in transplant donor controls. Expanded TRB clones identified before ART initiation dominated the repertoire across all time points, though the dominance fluctuated and decreased in many PLHIV after ART. Because PBMC availability was limited, only the TCR beta chain was sequenced, with no alpha chain pairing. Compared with controls, HIV repertoires had narrower CDR3 length ranges, and the network structure pointed to an antigen-experienced repertoire that shifted only slightly toward naive after ART. Unsorted PBMC were profiled instead of sorted CD4+ and CD8+ T cells because pre-ART samples had limited cell numbers.

Concerning this clone itself: The target of this receptor is not known. Base qualities were left out, and no much larger clone turns up one base away.

Participants were included only if at least one PBMC sample before ART initiation and at least two post-ART samples were available. Treatment was received in the United States of America by all participants with HIV. Cryopreserved samples of roughly 0.95-10 million PBMC were thawed and washed before DNA extraction. At the time of the earliest PBMC sample, participants with HIV were aged between roughly 20 and 55 years. PBMC samples from each participant spanned 1-4 timepoints before ART initiation and 2-8 timepoints after ART initiation, with a median of 7 samples. For every participant, serial HIV viral load, CD4+ T-cell count, ART history and demographic data were obtained. A Qiagen kit on a QIAcube was used to extract genomic DNA from unsorted PBMC, with samples processed in batches of 12. According to the germline V gene, CDR1 reads LGHNA and CDR2 reads YSLEER. Including cysteine and phenylalanine, the CDR3 has 16 amino acids. Only the CDR3 DNA stays, 48 bases, in frame from base 1. V sheds 1 base and J sheds 1 base, leaving 13 bases between their ends.

The sequence is built from TRBV4-3 and TRBJ1-1; the D gene remains uncertain. The sample was unsorted PBMCs, taken just before starting antiretroviral therapy. This TCR derives from a young woman with HIV. The CDR3 reads as follows: CASSQGSLRQNTEAFF. The nucleotide sequence is given as TGCGCCAGCAGCCAAGGTTCCCTCCGGCAGAACACTGAAGCTTTCTTT.